These 8 T cell receptor beta chains came from one sample sequenced in a study of brain T cells in children with intractable seizures. Profiled with immunoSEQ multiplex PCR; TCRdb holds only in-frame clones, not every one. This table holds under 150,000 clones, under 95% found once. This specimen was peripheral blood, taken at surgery. Receptors were obtained from a boy younger than two with hemimegalencephaly and intractable seizures.

The chain joins TRBV10-3 to TRBJ2-5; D gene ambiguous. This CDR3 is 14 amino acids long. Trimming shortened V by 5 bases and J by 5 bases, and 15 bases separated the two germline ends. The germline V gene encodes CDR1 ENHRY and CDR2 SYGVKD. This chain's CDR3 is CAISSHSFVETQYF. DNA of the CDR3: TGTGCCATCAGTTCCCATTCTTTTGTGGAGACCCAGTACTTC.

This sequence joins TRBV5-4 and TRBJ2-5; TRBD2 agrees at 8 bases. Germline trimming cut 5 bases from V and 7 bases from J; bases unmatched to any gene: 22. From germline, CDR1 is SGHNT and CDR2 YYREEE (reference sequence). The length of the CDR3 is 18 residues. This CDR3 reads CASSGKTTSAPPGGTQYF. The CDR3 DNA reads TGTGCCAGCAGTGGTAAAACGACTAGCGCCCCTCCGGGCGGGACCCAGTACTTC.

The chain employs TRBV18 and TRBJ2-5; TRBD1 or TRBD2 may be the D gene (5 bases each). There are 15 residues in the CDR3. Germline-derived CDR1 and CDR2 are KGHSH and LQKENI. V lost 6 bases, J lost 5 bases, and 19 bases lay in between. For the CDR3, the DNA is TGTGCCAGCTCGCCGTCTGACAGCACGGGGGAGACCCAGTACTTC. Its protein product is CASSPSDSTGETQYF.

The gene calls are TRBV7-9 and TRBJ2-2; D may match TRBD1 or TRBD2 (5 bases each). Germline V CDR1 and CDR2: SEHNR, FQNEAQ (reference sequence). The CDR3 is made up of 15 amino acids. V shed 2 bases and J shed 1 base, with 8 bases lying between them. This chain's CDR3 is CASSLRGENTGELFF. DNA of the CDR3: TGTGCCAGCAGCTTAAGAGGGGAGAACACCGGGGAGCTGTTTTTT.

A single count supports this clone. The chain is built from TRBV7-3 and TRBJ1-1; possibly TRBD1 for D (6 bases). Trimming took 2 bases from V and 4 from J, leaving 14 bases between them. The CDR3 covers 15 residues. Germline assignment: CDR1 SGHTA and CDR2 FQGTGA. The CDR3 coding sequence is TGTGCCAGCAGCTTATATCCGGGGGCGGGCACTGAAGCTTTCTTT. Translated, it gives CASSLYPGAGTEAFF.

This chain links TRBV28 with TRBJ2-7; D uncertain. Germline CDR1 MDHEN, CDR2 SYDVKM. Between the trimmed V and J ends, which lost 0 bases and 1 base, there was a span of 7 bases. There are 14 residues in the CDR3. This chain's CDR3 is CASSLCLDSYEQYF. The CDR3 bases are TGTGCCAGCAGTTTATGCCTTGATTCCTACGAGCAGTACTTC.

The chain employs TRBV19 and TRBJ2-2; no definite D call. V was trimmed by 3 bases and J by 4 bases, leaving 0 bases between them. CDR3 length: 11 amino acids. Germline V gene lookup returns CDR1 LNHDA and CDR2 SQIVND (reference sequence). The CDR3 region has the DNA TGTGCCAGTAGTATCACCGGGGAGCTGTTTTTT. Translated, it gives CASSITGELFF.

The V and J genes are TRBV3-1 (or the pseudogene TRBV3-2) and TRBJ2-5; the D gene is possibly TRBD2 (6 bases). Germline V gene sequence: CDR1 LGHDT, CDR2 YNNKEL (reference sequence). The CDR3 spans 17 residues. V was shortened by 4 bases and J by 5 bases, with 23 bases between the two germline ends. Here the CDR3 reads CASSPPGRGAPRETQYF. The CDR3 DNA is TGTGCCAGCAGCCCCCCGGGACGCGGGGCTCCAAGGGAGACCCAGTACTTC.